The entry below describes one TCR beta chain. Its specific antigen is unknown. Per-base quality was not reported, and no clone a single base away is much larger than it. In total, over 600 healthy bone marrow donors made up the cohort. At the time of sampling, all cohort members were nominally healthy, though unrecorded immune exposures were likely present. The donor was CMV seropositive and was included in the group of approximately 300 seropositive cohort members. Every donor gave a peripheral blood sample, and the peripheral blood mononuclear cells from that sample were used for TCR beta sequencing. The Qiagen DNeasy Blood Extraction Kit was used to extract genomic DNA from the blood cell samples. There are 15 amino acids in the CDR3, from cysteine to phenylalanine inclusive. The CDR3 DNA has 45 bases and is translated from base 1. From a lookup of the germline V gene (reference sequence), CDR1 and CDR2 are SEHNR and FQNEAQ. The junction shows trimming of 4 bases on V and 4 bases on J, and the gene matches do not reach 6 bases of it.

To prepare the library, the immunoSEQ multiplex PCR assay was applied. For the multiplex PCR, a mixture combining 60 forward primers for TCR Vbeta segments and 13 reverse primers for TCR Jbeta segments was used. Amplification of the CDR3 region of rearranged TCR beta genes was performed with a multiplex PCR assay on genomic DNA. On the Illumina HiSeq System, the amplified TCR beta libraries were sequenced as 87-base-pair reads. The paper's data handling went like this. In a later analysis, roughly 80 million unique TCR beta chains were counted across the 650 to 700 repertoires, and around 10 million of these chains were shared by at least two donors. Raw reads were error-corrected and collapsed into unique sequences with a nearest-neighbor algorithm that merged closely related sequences to remove PCR and sequencing errors. To assign V, D and J gene segments, CDR3 sequences were aligned to IMGT reference sequences. For a sequence to be retained, a match of at least six nucleotides was required to both a V gene segment and a J gene segment. A rearrangement was called productive if the CDR3 had no stop codons and remained in frame with V and J, and every other rearrangement was called non-productive. Following IMGT convention, CDR3 was defined as the stretch from the second conserved V-encoded cysteine to the conserved J-encoded phenylalanine. The earlier analysis of about 640 of the donors excluded any sequence lacking an unambiguous match to a single V gene segment. In an earlier analysis of several hundred of the donors, V segments were called functional above 56.7% productive rearrangements and were called segregating when the between-donor standard deviation exceeded 5%. A statistical classification framework was built for diagnosing cytomegalovirus status from the catalog of TCR beta chain sequences. A later analysis assigned V and J genes by comparing TCR nucleotide sequences with IMGT/GENE-DB human TR gene sequences. A later analysis assigned CDR3 sequences and most-parsimonious VDJ recombination scenarios with the TCRdist pipeline. A later analysis defined each TCR beta chain by its CDR3 amino acid sequence plus V-gene family, and excluded reads lacking a unique V-gene family. A later analysis removed nearly 600 highly shared, low-generation-probability nucleotide sequences to deal with suspected cross-contamination and a sequencing artifact. In a later analysis, a clonal expansion index was calculated for each public chain from normalized within-repertoire ranks of inferred template counts. A later analysis computed generation probabilities with a VDJ recombination model fitted to out-of-frame rearrangements, and checked the results against IGoR. A later analysis scored TCR-TCR, TCR-HLA and TCR-CMV co-occurrence with hypergeometric tests, applying a repertoire-size bias correction to TCR pairs. In a later analysis, false discovery rates were estimated by permuting HLA or CMV assignments 20 times. A later analysis grouped co-occurring TCRs with DBSCAN, adding TCRdist sequence similarity when clustering within HLA-allele-positive subsets. Repertoires with fewer than 30,000 or more than 120,000 public chains, plus five repertoires with anomalous nucleotide sharing, were excluded from co-occurrence clustering. What TCRdb holds here is the immuneACCESS table cut down to in-frame rearrangements. Part of the clones is not present; checked against another copy, under half of the missing clones reflect an unresolved V gene, and the others are unexplained. D and trimming come from the DNA, and the V and J calls and clone size come from that table. The sample yields under 300,000 clones; 80% to 90% were counted once. Jointly, the top ten make up less than 4% of the sample.

The entry originates in a study of cytomegalovirus exposure and HLA in healthy donors (dated by TCRdb to about 2017). In terms of the full investigation: An earlier analysis of approximately 600 of the donors reported 250 to 300 Gb of sequence data and some 120 million unique TCR beta sequences from roughly 180 million T cells. A later genetic analysis used genome-wide SNP genotypes for 398 of the 666 donors, treating that subset as a discovery cohort. The study profiled the T cell repertoires of under 700 subjects by immunosequencing and related them to cytomegalovirus serostatus. Because of strong linkage in the cohort, five DR-DQ haplotypes were treated as single units for association and clustering. Both class I and class II loci were covered by HLA typing, at four-digit resolution. Every discovery cohort repertoire had been produced on one sequencing platform. A separate validation cohort of 100 to 150 different subjects was used in addition to the roughly 620-subject first cohort. On average, roughly 250,000 unique TCR beta nucleotide sequences were sequenced per donor among about 400 genotyped donors of the cohort, with about 17% of those sequences being non-productive. Of the 350 to 450 genotyped donors, 75% to 85% were placed in the genetic ancestry cluster associated with self-reported Caucasian donors. Approximately 300 gigabases of sequencing data and approximately 85 million unique TCR sequences were included in an early release covering about 700 HLA-typed donors. High-throughput TCR immunosequencing, statistical association of individual TCRs with disease status, and machine learning were combined to predict cytomegalovirus infection status. Rather than drawing on any new phenotypic data, the later analysis identified candidate immune exposures from TCR beta sequences and the way those sequences occurred across donors. The study aimed to test whether cataloging public T cell receptors could reveal signatures of past pathogen exposure. An earlier analysis of 587 of the donors applied high-throughput TCR beta sequencing to assess whether each TCR beta V gene segment acted as functional or pseudogenic. Typing coverage differed by locus: A, B, C, DRB1 and DQB1 were typed in about 620-630 donors, DQA1 in 522, DPA1 in 600 to 610, and DPB1 in about 450. Donor age, sex, ethnicity and CMV serostatus were compiled together with the repertoire data. A later analysis re-examined previously published TCR beta repertoires from hundreds of donors and added high-resolution HLA genotyping to investigate patterns of TCR occurrence.

On the study overall, not on this receptor specifically: The authors suggested that the approach could potentially be generalized to other disease states and immunological phenotypes. The 87-base-pair reads could not distinguish some IMGT-functional V segments, including TRBV6-2 and TRBV6-3, so those segments were excluded. A group of highly shared sequence variants was considered likely to be a technical artifact of the sequencing pipeline. Specific HLA alleles were associated with some 15,000 TCR beta sequences at a false discovery rate of 0.05 in a later analysis. Across donors, most TCR sequences were observed very rarely, whereas some public TCRs were present in many individuals. A further reported finding was that TCR beta sequences accurately predicted the HLA-A and HLA-B alleles for most subjects in the first cohort. In an earlier analysis of some 640 of the donors, most TCR beta V segments were observed in productive rearrangements about 90% or about 30% of the time, broadly matching IMGT annotations. Sequencing depth was assumed to be roughly uniform across donors in the presence/absence analyses, though that assumption may not hold. According to a later analysis, TCR association rates differed among HLA loci, with DRB1 alleles showing the most associated TCRs and HLA-C alleles showing the fewest. In a later analysis, several top co-occurrence clusters were reported to appear linked to parvovirus B19, influenza, CMV and Epstein-Barr virus. The cohort was sequenced for TCR beta chains only, and without alpha or paired-chain data the features that could be detected were limited. Because HLA typing was unavailable for some donors at each locus, only the typed subset was used in association tests. In a later analysis, most CMV-associated TCR beta chains were found to appear HLA-restricted, with HLA associations seemingly driven largely by CMV exposure. In both the original and validation cohorts, the classifier was reported to diagnose cytomegalovirus status with high specificity and sensitivity. In vitro tests confirmed that a few of the cytomegalovirus-associated TCR beta chains recognize cytomegalovirus antigens. Linkage disequilibrium might explain the correlated functional status among segregating V segments, but an unknown experimental factor could not be ruled out. Compared with the roughly 700-donor mean, donors in an Asian-associated ancestry cluster had fewer N-insertions in productive TCRs, according to a later genetic analysis. In a later analysis, HLA-associated TCR beta chains showed more clonal expansion and lower generation probabilities than non-associated chains that were equally common. In the study, around 150 TCR beta chains were listed as associated with cytomegalovirus. Strong co-occurrence of HLA alleles, especially DR and DQ, made assigning TCR associations to individual alleles difficult. CMV serostatus was the only immune exposure information available for the cohort. In a later genetic analysis, a missense DCLRE1C variant was associated with V-gene and J-gene trimming of TCR beta chains, and the association was replicated in an independent cohort. Because counts were too low, some 17 rarely observed V segments, including chromosome 9 orphons, were left out of the earlier analysis of some 640 of the donors.

The receptor comes from a middle-aged man in good health and CMV-seropositive. The rearrangement combines TRBV7-9 with TRBJ1-5; 8 of the junction bases match TRBD1. The material sequenced was PBMCs. The DNA reads TGTGCCAGCAGCTACGGGACAGGAGGTAATCAGCCCCAGCATTTT. Its amino acids are CASSYGTGGNQPQHF.